This passage covers 21 T cell receptor beta chains from one sample sequenced in a study of post-analysis software for immune sequencing data. Study-wide results and limits: Included in a set of about five TRBV segments more frequent in patients than controls were TRBV5-6, TRBV5-1 and TRBV20-1.

cDNA libraries of TCR beta carried unique molecular identifiers. TCRdb called the PCR reads again in MiXCR, with one record for every CDR3 protein. The sample records under 900,000 distinct CDR3 sequences, roughly 58% being singletons. No antigen has been assigned to these receptors. The sequenced sample consisted of blood. Receptors were obtained from a girl under 18 with multiple sclerosis.

The V call is TRBV3-1, the J call TRBJ1-2, with D possibly TRBD1 on 5 matching bases. The germline V and J ends were trimmed by 5 bases and 8 bases, with 18 bases remaining between them. CDR3 size: 14 residues. From germline, CDR1 is LGHDT and CDR2 YNNKEL (reference sequence). CDR3 sequence: CASSSITPGHGYTF. CDR3 DNA: TGTGCCAGCAGCTCGATTACTCCGGGGCACGGCTACACCTTC.

CDR3 DNA: TGCAGTGCTCGAACTGCCAGGCCCTATGGCTACACCTTC. This translates into CSARTARPYGYTF. The chain couples TRBV20-1 to TRBJ1-2, with D uncertain. Germline values: CDR1 DFQATT, CDR2 SNEGSKA (reference sequence). The V end was cut by 5 bases, the J end by 4 bases, with 14 bases between. The CDR3 spans 13 residues.

Only a few counts were recorded for this clonotype. The V and J genes are TRBV7-2 and TRBJ2-7; TRBD1 matches at 11 bases. Germline loops: CDR1 SGHTA, CDR2 FQGNSA. Trimming removed 4 bases from V and 2 bases from J; junction bases left unmatched: 7. This CDR3 is built from 16 residues. CDR3 residues: CASSSGQGARPYEQYF. For the CDR3, the DNA is TGTGCCAGCAGCTCTGGACAGGGGGCGCGTCCCTACGAGCAGTACTTC.

CDR3 sequence: CASSLAVTSSDTQYF. CDR3 DNA: TGCGCCAGCAGCTTGGCGGTGACTAGCTCAGATACGCAGTATTTT. The chain recombines TRBV5-1 with TRBJ2-3; 7 bases match TRBD2. Trimming took 0 bases from V and 4 from J; bases not matched to a gene: 5. Germline CDR1 and CDR2: SGHRS and YFSETQ. The CDR3 is 15 residues long.

This clonotype turned up a few times. The rearrangement links TRBV5-1 to TRBJ2-7, with TRBD1 matching 7 bases. Trimming at V came to 1 base and at J to 4 bases, leaving 11 bases not matched to a gene. CDR3 length equals 16 residues. Germline assignment: CDR1 SGHRS and CDR2 YFSETQ. CDR3 in amino acids: CASSLNTGATTYEQYF. CDR3 nucleotides: TGCGCCAGCAGCTTGAATACAGGGGCAACAACTTACGAGCAGTACTTC.

This clonotype was observed a few times. The chain combines TRBV5-5 with TRBJ1-2, with 12 bases lining up with TRBD1. The germline V gene has CDR1 SGHKS and CDR2 YYEKEE (reference sequence). This CDR3 is 15 amino acids long. Trimming cost V 4 bases and J 3 bases; bases outside gene matches: 4. The CDR3 sequence is CASSKGTGGDYGYTF. The CDR3 DNA follows: TGTGCCAGCAGCAAAGGGACAGGGGGCGACTATGGCTACACCTTC.

V is TRBV10-3 and J is TRBJ2-1, with D unresolved. Trimming cost V 4 bases and J 6 bases, with 10 bases left between them. Germline CDR1 and CDR2: ENHRY and SYGVKD. This CDR3 spans 13 amino acids. CDR3 sequence reads: CAISVFQVNEQFF. CDR3 sequence (DNA): TGTGCCATCAGTGTATTCCAGGTCAATGAGCAGTTCTTC.

This clonotype turned up a few times. The V call is TRBV9, the J call TRBJ1-5, with D possibly being TRBD1 (6 bases). Trimming removed 3 bases at V and 3 bases at J, with 10 bases between. Germline CDR1 and CDR2: SGDLS and YYNGEE. This CDR3 has 14 residues. The DNA of the CDR3 is TGTGCCAGCAGCGAGGACAGTAACAATCAGCCCCAGCATTTT. This gives the protein CASSEDSNNQPQHF.

The rearrangement joins TRBV7-9 to TRBJ1-2; the D gene is possibly TRBD1 (5 bases). Germline loops: CDR1 SEHNR, CDR2 FQNEAQ (reference sequence). Trimming removed 5 bases at V and 4 bases at J, with 17 bases between. The CDR3 runs 15 residues. The CDR3 nucleotides read TGTGCCAGCAGCCTCGTTGGCAGGGAGAGCTATGGCTACACCTTC. Amino acids: CASSLVGRESYGYTF. Using reference TRBV7-9 and TRBJ1-2 for the parts outside the CDR3, the full variable domain is DTGVSQNPRHKITKRGQNVTFRCDPISEHNRLYWYRQTLGQGPEFLTYFQNEAQLEKSRLLSDRFSAERPKGSFSTLEIQRTEQGDSAMYLCASSLVGRESYGYTFGSGTRLTVV.

This clonotype was recorded a few times. The chain has TRBV12-3 or TRBV12-4 and TRBJ2-3, with 8 nucleotides matching TRBD2. V lost 6 bases to trimming and J lost 2 bases; unmatched junction nucleotides: 10. The length of the CDR3 is 16 residues. The CDR3 is CASSPLERGNTDTQYF. The CDR3 nucleotides are TGTGCCAGCAGCCCCTTGGAGCGGGGGAACACAGATACGCAGTATTTT.

The chain uses TRBV24-1 and TRBJ2-6; D unclear. V dropped 3 bases and J dropped 1 base, with 12 bases sitting between them. Germline-derived CDR1 and CDR2 are KGHDR and SFDVKD. CDR3 length: 17 residues. CDR3 nucleotides: TGTGCCACCAGTGATCCCTACGGACCTTCTGGGGCCAACGTCCTGACTTTC. It encodes CATSDPYGPSGANVLTF.

This clonotype turned up a few times. The chain uses TRBV20-1 and TRBJ2-5; 9 nucleotides agree with TRBD2. The J segment lost 5 bases and the V segment lost 3 bases, leaving 13 bases of the junction unmatched. This CDR3 is 16 amino acids long. In germline, CDR1 is DFQATT, CDR2 SNEGSKA (reference sequence). The CDR3 DNA follows: TGCAGTGCTAGTCGTCCCGCGGGAGGGAGGGGCGAGACCCAGTACTTC. Encoded protein: CSASRPAGGRGETQYF.

V and J are TRBV7-8 and TRBJ1-2, with D perhaps matching TRBD1 (6 bases). The CDR3 is 17 amino acids. Germline V CDR1 and CDR2: SGHVS, FQNEAQ. Trimming cost V 2 bases and J 5 bases, with 21 bases left between them. The DNA of the CDR3 is TGTGCCAGCAGCTTACTCGGGGGCGCGGTCTTGAAGTATGGCTACACCTTC. Translating gives CASSLLGGAVLKYGYTF.

V gene TRBV5-1 combines with J gene TRBJ2-1; D uncertain. The germline V and J ends were trimmed by 0 bases and 9 bases, with 7 bases remaining between them. Germline values: CDR1 SGHRS, CDR2 YFSETQ. The CDR3 consists of 12 residues. DNA of the CDR3: TGCGCCAGCAGCTTGGGACGGAGTGAGCAGTTCTTC. Translating it yields CASSLGRSEQFF.

This chain connects TRBV29-1 to TRBJ2-3; TRBD2 aligns across 7 bases. Germline V gene sequence: CDR1 SQVTM, CDR2 ANQGSEA. V dropped 0 bases and J dropped 2; count of bases not matched to a gene: 8. CDR3 length: 16 residues. The DNA for the CDR3 is TGCAGCGTTGAAGATTCTTCGCGGGAGACCACAGATACGCAGTATTTT. Translating it yields CSVEDSSRETTDTQYF.

In its sample, this clonotype was seen a few times. V usage is TRBV12-3 or TRBV12-4 and J usage is TRBJ2-2; the D gene is possibly TRBD2 (7 bases). Trimming pared 8 bases from V and 1 base from J, leaving 17 bases between. The CDR3 has 16 residues. The CDR3 loop reads CASGGAQELNTGELFF. The CDR3 DNA sequence: TGTGCCAGCGGGGGGGCTCAGGAGCTGAACACCGGGGAGCTGTTTTTT.

This rearrangement joins TRBV6-5 to TRBJ2-5; D may be TRBD1 or TRBD2 (6 bases each). Trimming cost V 7 bases and J 5 bases, with 20 bases left between them. The CDR3 length is 15 residues. The germline CDR1 and CDR2 sequences are MNHEY and SVGAGI. The CDR3 region is CASTRRGAFMETQYF. CDR3 nucleotides: TGTGCCAGCACTCGGAGGGGGGCCTTCATGGAGACCCAGTACTTC.

This sequence joins TRBV10-3 and TRBJ2-3; 9 nucleotides match TRBD1. Germline loops: CDR1 ENHRY, CDR2 SYGVKD. Losses at the gene ends were 7 bases for V and 4 bases for J; bases not matched to a gene: 3. The length of the CDR3 is 13 residues. CDR3 amino acids: CAIKDRGADTQYF. Written as DNA, the CDR3 is TGTGCCATCAAAGACAGGGGGGCAGATACGCAGTATTTT.

The chain employs TRBV6-6 and TRBJ1-1, with a weak D call TRBD1 (5 bases). The CDR3 loop spans 15 amino acids. The germline V and J ends were trimmed by 1 base and 10 bases, with 19 bases remaining between them. The germline V gene encodes CDR1 MNHNY and CDR2 SVGAGI (reference sequence). CDR3 nucleotides: TGTGCCAGCAGTTACTGGCAATTAGGGGAGGGTACAGCTTTCTTT. Amino acids: CASSYWQLGEGTAFF.

The chain joins TRBV12-3 or TRBV12-4 to TRBJ1-2; 9 bases agree with TRBD1. The CDR3 extends over 13 amino acids. The trim removed 5 bases at V and 8 bases at J, leaving 6 bases unmatched. CDR3 protein: CASSITGGTGYTF. The DNA for the CDR3 is TGTGCCAGCAGTATCACAGGGGGCACGGGCTACACCTTC.

The chain recombines TRBV6-4 with TRBJ1-4; weak D call: TRBD1 (6 bases). The CDR3 runs to 11 residues. Trimming shortened V by 6 bases and J by 11 bases, and 10 bases separated the two germline ends. In germline, CDR1 is MRHNA, CDR2 SNTAGT. Here the CDR3 reads CASRITGKLFF. In DNA, the CDR3 is TGTGCCAGCAGGATAACAGGGAAACTGTTTTTT.